What follows are 20 T cell receptor beta chains derived from one specimen sequenced in a study of cytomegalovirus exposure and HLA in healthy donors. The study ran its PCR with 60 Vbeta and 13 Jbeta primers. TCRdb's table, derived via immunoSEQ multiplex PCR, lists solely in-frame clones and lacks some. The repertoire holds 90,000 to 140,000 clones, roughly 80% seen once, with 6.9% in the top ten. The specimen was PBMCs. The receptors shown here come from a man aged 25-45 years in good health and CMV-seropositive.

This clone has a handful of counts. The chain couples TRBV4-2 to TRBJ1-3, with D possibly being TRBD1 (5 bases). Trimming shortened V by 0 bases and J by 7 bases, and 16 bases separated the two germline ends. Per germline, CDR1 LGHNA and CDR2 YNFKEQ. The CDR3 runs to 16 residues. The CDR3 DNA reads TGTGCCAGCAGCCAAGATCCCGCAGGGCGGGGGAACACCATATATTTT. Its protein product is CASSQDPAGRGNTIYF.

The V gene is TRBV19, the J gene TRBJ1-1; tentative D call: TRBD1 (6 bases). The CDR3 extends over 12 amino acids. Germline V gene data show CDR1 as LNHDA and CDR2 as SQIVND (reference sequence). The V and J ends lost 7 bases and 10 bases respectively, with 16 bases between them. The CDR3 sequence is CASTSRRGGAFF. The DNA for the CDR3 is TGTGCCAGTACCTCCCGGAGAGGGGGAGCTTTCTTT.

The chain employs TRBV7-9 and TRBJ2-1, with a tentative D call TRBD1 (5 bases). This CDR3 has 15 residues. Germline lookup yields CDR1 SEHNR and CDR2 FQNEAQ (reference sequence). The V and J ends lost 0 bases and 5 bases respectively, with 11 bases between them. CDR3 sequence: CASSLAGLPNNEQFF. The CDR3 DNA is TGTGCCAGCAGCTTAGCGGGGCTCCCTAACAATGAGCAGTTCTTC. Variable domain in full (rest from reference TRBV7-9 and TRBJ2-1): DTGVSQNPRHKITKRGQNVTFRCDPISEHNRLYWYRQTLGQGPEFLTYFQNEAQLEKSRLLSDRFSAERPKGSFSTLEIQRTEQGDSAMYLCASSLAGLPNNEQFFGPGTRLTVL.

V gene TRBV25-1 combines with J gene TRBJ1-2; 10 nucleotides agree with TRBD1. Germline V gives CDR1 MGHDK, CDR2 SYGVNS. The CDR3 spans 13 residues. The trim removed 7 bases at V and 3 bases at J, leaving 2 bases unmatched. CDR3 bases: TGTGCCAGCAATGGACAGGGGGACTATGGCTACACCTTC. Translation gives CASNGQGDYGYTF.

The J gene is TRBJ2-7, the V gene TRBV4-1; 7 bases line up with TRBD2. The trim removed 1 base at V and 2 bases at J, leaving 5 bases unmatched. The germline CDR1 and CDR2 sequences are MGHRA and YSYEKL. The CDR3 is 15 residues long. CDR3 residues: CASSQAGGPPYEQYF. The CDR3 nucleotides read TGCGCCAGCAGCCAAGCGGGGGGTCCCCCCTACGAGCAGTACTTC.

The rearrangement uses TRBV6-5 and TRBJ2-2, with D perhaps matching TRBD2 (6 bases). The CDR3 is made up of 16 amino acids. Germline CDR1 MNHEY, CDR2 SVGAGI. V lost 0 bases to trimming and J lost 6 bases, with 14 bases between them. The CDR3 DNA sequence: TGTGCCAGCAGTTACTCGAGGCCTAGCGCGTCCGGGGAGCTGTTTTTT. It yields the protein CASSYSRPSASGELFF.

The chain uses TRBV7-2 and TRBJ2-4; 7 bases are shared with TRBD1. Germline loops: CDR1 SGHTA, CDR2 FQGNSA. J gave up 2 bases and V 5 bases, and 3 bases lay outside the gene matches. CDR3 length: 14 amino acids. The CDR3 sequence is CASSTTGSKNIQYF. CDR3 DNA: TGTGCCAGCAGCACGACAGGGTCCAAAAACATTCAGTACTTC.

This clone appeared a single time. The chain recombines TRBV2 with TRBJ2-3; D is possibly TRBD1 (5 bases). The germline V and J ends were trimmed by 1 base and 7 bases, with 12 bases remaining between them. This CDR3 is built from 14 residues. Germline loops: CDR1 SNHLY, CDR2 FYNNEI. In DNA, the CDR3 is TGTGCCAGCAGTGAAGGGGCGACAGTGAATACGCAGTATTTT. Protein sequence: CASSEGATVNTQYF.

The chain joins TRBV5-1 to TRBJ2-7; tentative D call: TRBD1 (6 bases). The CDR3 is 17 residues long. The V gene's germline CDR1 is SGHRS and CDR2 YFSETQ. V was shortened by 4 bases and J by 0 bases, with 20 bases between the two germline ends. CDR3 in amino acids: CASSPTYRDTSSYEQYF. In nucleotides, the CDR3 is TGCGCCAGCAGCCCTACCTACCGGGACACAAGCTCCTACGAGCAGTACTTC.

This clone has more than one count but fewer than ten. The chain links TRBV5-8 to TRBJ1-2; no reliable D call. This CDR3 region has 16 residues. CDR1 is SGHTS and CDR2 is YDEGEE in the germline V gene. Trimming left V 5 bases short and J 0 bases short, with 17 bases between. DNA of the CDR3: TGTGCCAGCAGGTTGAGAACAGTCAATCCTAACTATGGCTACACCTTC. It encodes CASRLRTVNPNYGYTF.

The CDR3, as DNA: TGCGCCAGCAGCCAAGTACAGGGAAACACTGAAGCTTTCTTT. Protein sequence: CASSQVQGNTEAFF. The chain links TRBV4-1 to TRBJ1-1; D possibly corresponds to TRBD1 (6 bases). The germline V gene has CDR1 MGHRA and CDR2 YSYEKL. This CDR3 is 14 amino acids long. V was clipped by 1 base and J by 2 bases, with 8 bases between them.

V is TRBV7-9 and J is TRBJ2-7; tentatively, D is TRBD1 (6 bases). This CDR3 region has 16 residues. Germline CDR1 and CDR2: SEHNR and FQNEAQ (reference sequence). V dropped 1 base and J dropped 2 bases, with 15 bases sitting between them. The CDR3 region has the DNA TGTGCCAGCAGCTTAGTGCCTGGACAGAGGACCTACGAGCAGTACTTC. Amino acids: CASSLVPGQRTYEQYF.

Written as DNA, the CDR3 is TGTGCCAGTAGTTCATGGACAGGGGGGAACACTGAAGCTTTCTTT. Residues: CASSSWTGGNTEAFF. The V and J genes are TRBV19 and TRBJ1-1; 10 bases line up with TRBD1. The CDR3 runs to 15 residues. The V segment lost 5 bases and the J segment 1 base; nucleotides outside the gene matches: 4. The germline V gene encodes CDR1 LNHDA and CDR2 SQIVND (reference sequence).

The chain recombines TRBV6-1 with TRBJ2-1; 9 bases line up with TRBD2. CDR1 and CDR2 from the germline V gene are MNHNS and SASEGT. V shed 2 bases and J 4 bases; nucleotides not matched to a gene: 6. This CDR3 region has 16 residues. The CDR3 sequence is CASSEPVAGGYNEQFF. The CDR3, as DNA: TGTGCCAGCAGTGAACCTGTTGCGGGGGGGTACAATGAGCAGTTCTTC.

The chain has TRBV2 and TRBJ2-5, with 10 bases lining up with TRBD2. V was clipped by 0 bases and J by 4 bases; unmatched bases: 2. The CDR3 is 15 residues long. The germline CDR1 and CDR2 sequences are SNHLY and FYNNEI. The CDR3 DNA follows: TGTGCCAGCAGTGAAGCGCTAGCGGGGGCAGAGACCCAGTACTTC. Amino acid sequence: CASSEALAGAETQYF.

V gene TRBV15 combines with J gene TRBJ2-2; the match to TRBD1 covers 11 bases. V shed 1 base and J 6 bases; nucleotides not matched to a gene: 13. CDR1 and CDR2 from the germline V gene are LNHNV and YYDKDF (reference sequence). The CDR3 runs 19 residues. The CDR3 nucleotides read TGTGCCACCAGCAGAGTAGGTTACCGGGACAGGGGGATCGCCGGGGAGCTGTTTTTT. Protein product: CATSRVGYRDRGIAGELFF.

This sequence joins TRBV6-6 and TRBJ1-6; 10 positions agree with TRBD1. This CDR3 is built from 15 residues. V trimming: 7 bases; J trimming: 7 bases; junction bases outside the gene matches: 7. CDR1 and CDR2 (germline): MNHNY, SVGAGI (reference sequence). The CDR3 DNA sequence: TGTGCCAGCACCCTGCCGGGACAGGGGAATTCACCCCTCCACTTT. It is translated as CASTLPGQGNSPLHF.

The chain couples TRBV30 to TRBJ1-5; 7 bases line up with TRBD1. V dropped 3 bases and J dropped 9; count of bases not matched to a gene: 2. The CDR3 covers 11 residues. Germline CDR1 GTSNPN, CDR2 SVGIG (reference sequence). In nucleotides, the CDR3 is TGTGCCTGGAGCAGGGGGACGCCCCAGCATTTT. This translates into CAWSRGTPQHF.

This chain connects TRBV28 to TRBJ2-5; a weak D match, TRBD2 (5 bases). The germline V and J ends were trimmed by 5 bases and 0 bases, with 10 bases remaining between them. Per germline, CDR1 MDHEN and CDR2 SYDVKM. There are 14 residues in the CDR3. The CDR3 region has the DNA TGTGCCAGCAGTCCAGCGGTGTACCAAGAGACCCAGTACTTC. Translated, it gives CASSPAVYQETQYF.

The chain recombines TRBV11-2 with TRBJ2-7; weak D call: TRBD1 (5 bases). The germline V gene encodes CDR1 SGHAT and CDR2 FQNNGV. Deletions cut 0 bases from V and 5 bases from J, with 8 bases between. The CDR3 runs to 13 residues. The CDR3 loop reads CASSLEPGNEQYF. The CDR3 coding sequence is TGTGCCAGCAGCTTAGAACCAGGGAACGAGCAGTACTTC.